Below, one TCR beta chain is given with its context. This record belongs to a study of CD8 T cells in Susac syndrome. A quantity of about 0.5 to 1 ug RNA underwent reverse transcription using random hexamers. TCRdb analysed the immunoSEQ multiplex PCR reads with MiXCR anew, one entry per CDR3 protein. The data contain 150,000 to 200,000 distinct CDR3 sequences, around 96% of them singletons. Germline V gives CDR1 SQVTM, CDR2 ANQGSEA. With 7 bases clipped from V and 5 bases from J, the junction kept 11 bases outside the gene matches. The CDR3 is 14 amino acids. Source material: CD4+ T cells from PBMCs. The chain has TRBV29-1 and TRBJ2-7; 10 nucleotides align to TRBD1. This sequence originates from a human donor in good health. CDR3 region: CSATPGQGFDEQYF. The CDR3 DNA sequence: TGCAGCGCCACCCCGGGACAGGGGTTTGACGAGCAGTACTTC.